The present T cell receptor beta chain was sequenced within a study of cytomegalovirus exposure and HLA in healthy donors. A few counts support this clone. The PCR contained 60 Vbeta and 13 Jbeta primers. Profiled with immunoSEQ multiplex PCR; TCRdb holds only in-frame clones, not every one. The table lists approximately 150,000 clones, over 8% of them singletons, with less than 2% in the top ten. Germline V gene data show CDR1 as GTSNPN and CDR2 as SVGIG (reference sequence). The CDR3 extends over 13 amino acids. V shed 2 bases and J 5 bases; nucleotides not matched to a gene: 5. The V gene is TRBV30, the J gene TRBJ1-2; 7 bases map to TRBD1. This sequence originates from a male donor in good health and CMV-seronegative. Material: PBMCs. Here the CDR3 reads CAWSRQGYYGYTF. CDR3 nucleotides: TGTGCCTGGAGTCGACAGGGTTATTATGGCTACACCTTC.